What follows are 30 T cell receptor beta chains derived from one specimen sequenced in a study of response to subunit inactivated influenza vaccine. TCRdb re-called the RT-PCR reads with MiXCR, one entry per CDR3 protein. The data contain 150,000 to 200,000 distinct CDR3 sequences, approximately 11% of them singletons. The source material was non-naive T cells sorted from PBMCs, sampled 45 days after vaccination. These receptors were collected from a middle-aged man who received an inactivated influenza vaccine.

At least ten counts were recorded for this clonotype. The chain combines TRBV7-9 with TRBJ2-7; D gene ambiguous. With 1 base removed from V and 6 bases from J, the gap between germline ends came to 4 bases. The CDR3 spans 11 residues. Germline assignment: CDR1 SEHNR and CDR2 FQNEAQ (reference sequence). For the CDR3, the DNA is TGTGCCAGCAGCTTAGATCGCGAGCAGTACTTC. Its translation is CASSLDREQYF.

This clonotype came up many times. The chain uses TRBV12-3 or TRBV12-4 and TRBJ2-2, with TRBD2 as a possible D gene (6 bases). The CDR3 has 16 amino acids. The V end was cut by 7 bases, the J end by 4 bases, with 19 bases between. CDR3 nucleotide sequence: TGTGCCAGCACCTCGTGGGCGGGACGAGGCACCGGGGAGCTGTTTTTT. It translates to CASTSWAGRGTGELFF.

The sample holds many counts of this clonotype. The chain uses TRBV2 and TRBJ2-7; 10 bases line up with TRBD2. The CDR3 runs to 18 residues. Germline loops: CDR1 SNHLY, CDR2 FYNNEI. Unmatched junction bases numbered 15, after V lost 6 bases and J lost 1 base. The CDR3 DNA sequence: TGTGCCAGCAGGTTCCAGCGGGAGGGCGCCCGAATTTCCTACGAGCAGTACTTC. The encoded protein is CASRFQREGARISYEQYF.

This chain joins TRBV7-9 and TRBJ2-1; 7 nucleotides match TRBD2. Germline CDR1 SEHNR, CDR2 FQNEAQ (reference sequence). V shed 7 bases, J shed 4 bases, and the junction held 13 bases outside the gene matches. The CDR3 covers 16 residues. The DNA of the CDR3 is TGTGCCAGCACCTTCGAATGGGGAGGGCCATACAATGAGCAGTTCTTC. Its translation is CASTFEWGGPYNEQFF. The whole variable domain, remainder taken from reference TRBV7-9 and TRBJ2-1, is DTGVSQNPRHKITKRGQNVTFRCDPISEHNRLYWYRQTLGQGPEFLTYFQNEAQLEKSRLLSDRFSAERPKGSFSTLEIQRTEQGDSAMYLCASTFEWGGPYNEQFFGPGTRLTVL.

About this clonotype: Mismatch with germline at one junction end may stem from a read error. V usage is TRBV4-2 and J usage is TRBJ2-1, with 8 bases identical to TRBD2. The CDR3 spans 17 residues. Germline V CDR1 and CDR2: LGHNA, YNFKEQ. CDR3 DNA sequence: TGTGCCATCAGCCCCGGGCTCCGGGGGGGCCCCTACAATGAGCAGTTCTTC. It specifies CAISPGLRGGPYNEQFF.

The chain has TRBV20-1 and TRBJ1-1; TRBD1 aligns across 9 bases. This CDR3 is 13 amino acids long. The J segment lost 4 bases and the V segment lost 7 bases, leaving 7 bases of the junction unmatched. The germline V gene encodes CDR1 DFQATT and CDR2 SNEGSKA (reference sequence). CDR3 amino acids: CSGSTGGVTEAFF. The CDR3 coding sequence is TGCAGTGGGTCGACAGGGGGGGTCACTGAAGCTTTCTTT.

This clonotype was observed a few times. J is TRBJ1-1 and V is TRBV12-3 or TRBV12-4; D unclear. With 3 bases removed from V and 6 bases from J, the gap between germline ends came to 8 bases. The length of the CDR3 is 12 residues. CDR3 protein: CASSFRVAEAFF. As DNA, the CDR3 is TGTGCCAGCAGTTTTAGGGTCGCTGAAGCTTTCTTT.

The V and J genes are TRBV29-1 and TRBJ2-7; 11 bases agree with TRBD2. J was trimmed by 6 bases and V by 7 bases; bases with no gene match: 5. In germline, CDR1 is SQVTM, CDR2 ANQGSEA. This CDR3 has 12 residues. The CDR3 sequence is CSALAGGLEQYF. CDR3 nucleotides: TGCAGCGCCTTAGCGGGGGGGCTCGAGCAGTACTTC.

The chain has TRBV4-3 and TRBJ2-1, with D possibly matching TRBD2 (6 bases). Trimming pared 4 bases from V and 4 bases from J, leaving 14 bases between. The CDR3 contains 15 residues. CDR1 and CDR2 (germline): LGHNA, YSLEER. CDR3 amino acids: CASSLARAGYNEQFF. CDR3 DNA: TGCGCCAGCAGCCTTGCTCGGGCGGGGTACAATGAGCAGTTCTTC.

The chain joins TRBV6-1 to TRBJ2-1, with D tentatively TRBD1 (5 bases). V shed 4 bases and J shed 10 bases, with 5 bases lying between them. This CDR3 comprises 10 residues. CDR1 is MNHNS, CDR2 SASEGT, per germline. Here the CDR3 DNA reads TGTGCCAGCAGTGCAGGGGAGCAGTTCTTC. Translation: CASSAGEQFF.

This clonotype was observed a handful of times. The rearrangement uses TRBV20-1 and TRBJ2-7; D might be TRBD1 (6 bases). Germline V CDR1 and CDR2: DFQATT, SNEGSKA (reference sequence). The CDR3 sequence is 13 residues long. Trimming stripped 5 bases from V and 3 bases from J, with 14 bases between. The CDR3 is CSAFGQNNYEQYF. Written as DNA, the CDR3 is TGCAGTGCTTTTGGACAGAATAACTACGAGCAGTACTTC.

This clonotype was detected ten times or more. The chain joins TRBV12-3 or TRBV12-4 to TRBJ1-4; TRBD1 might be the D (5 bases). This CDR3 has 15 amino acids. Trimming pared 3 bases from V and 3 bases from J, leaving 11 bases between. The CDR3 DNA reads TGTGCCAGCAGTTTCGCTACGGGGGCTAATGAAAAACTGTTTTTT. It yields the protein CASSFATGANEKLFF.

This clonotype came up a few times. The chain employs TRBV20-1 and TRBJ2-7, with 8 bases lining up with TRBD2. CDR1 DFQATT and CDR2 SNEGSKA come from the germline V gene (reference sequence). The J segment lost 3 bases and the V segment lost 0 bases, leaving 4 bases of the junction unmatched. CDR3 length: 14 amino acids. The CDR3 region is CSARDFSGIYEQYF. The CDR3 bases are TGCAGTGCTAGAGATTTTAGCGGGATCTACGAGCAGTACTTC.

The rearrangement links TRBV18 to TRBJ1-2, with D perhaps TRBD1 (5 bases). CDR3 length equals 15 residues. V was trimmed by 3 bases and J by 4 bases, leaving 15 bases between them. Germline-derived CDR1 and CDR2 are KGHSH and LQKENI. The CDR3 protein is CASSPPGTLSYGYTF. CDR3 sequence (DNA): TGTGCCAGCTCACCTCCCGGGACCTTGTCCTATGGCTACACCTTC.

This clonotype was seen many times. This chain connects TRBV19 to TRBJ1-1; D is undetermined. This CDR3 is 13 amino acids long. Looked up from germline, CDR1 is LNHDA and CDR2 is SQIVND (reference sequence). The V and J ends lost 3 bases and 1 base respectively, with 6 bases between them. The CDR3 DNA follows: TGTGCCAGTAGTATGGGATCGAACACTGAAGCTTTCTTT. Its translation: CASSMGSNTEAFF.

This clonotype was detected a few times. CDR3 protein: CASSTGQGALILQTQYF. In DNA form, the CDR3 reads TGCGCCAGCAGCACAGGACAGGGGGCGCTGATCCTCCAGACCCAGTACTTC. The chain employs TRBV5-1 and TRBJ2-5; the match to TRBD1 covers 11 bases. This CDR3 is built from 17 residues. From germline, CDR1 is SGHRS and CDR2 YFSETQ. V gave up 4 bases and J gave up 6 bases; unmatched junction bases: 14.

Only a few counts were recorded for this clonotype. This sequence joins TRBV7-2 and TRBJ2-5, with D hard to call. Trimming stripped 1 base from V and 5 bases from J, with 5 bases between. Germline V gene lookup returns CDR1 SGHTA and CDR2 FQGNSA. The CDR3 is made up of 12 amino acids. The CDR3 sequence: CASSLGAETQYF. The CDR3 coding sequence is TGTGCCAGCAGCTTAGGTGCCGAGACCCAGTACTTC.

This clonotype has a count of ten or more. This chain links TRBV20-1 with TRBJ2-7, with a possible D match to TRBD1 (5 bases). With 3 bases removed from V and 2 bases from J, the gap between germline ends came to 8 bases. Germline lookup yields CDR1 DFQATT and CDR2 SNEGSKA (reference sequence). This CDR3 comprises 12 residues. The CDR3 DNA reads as TGCAGTGCTAGCAGGGCAACCTACGAGCAGTACTTC. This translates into CSASRATYEQYF.

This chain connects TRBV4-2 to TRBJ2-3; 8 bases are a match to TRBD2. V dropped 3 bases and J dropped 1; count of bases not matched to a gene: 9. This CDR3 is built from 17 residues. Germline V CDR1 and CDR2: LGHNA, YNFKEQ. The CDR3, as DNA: TGTGCCAGCAGCCATGCCAGCGGGCGGGGGGGCACAGATACGCAGTATTTT. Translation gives CASSHASGRGGTDTQYF.

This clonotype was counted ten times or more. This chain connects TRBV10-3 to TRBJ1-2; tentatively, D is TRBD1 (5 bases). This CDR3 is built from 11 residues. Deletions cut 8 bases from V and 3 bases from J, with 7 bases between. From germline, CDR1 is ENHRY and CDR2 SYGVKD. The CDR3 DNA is TGTGCCATCGGGACCGACTATGGCTACACCTTC. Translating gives CAIGTDYGYTF.

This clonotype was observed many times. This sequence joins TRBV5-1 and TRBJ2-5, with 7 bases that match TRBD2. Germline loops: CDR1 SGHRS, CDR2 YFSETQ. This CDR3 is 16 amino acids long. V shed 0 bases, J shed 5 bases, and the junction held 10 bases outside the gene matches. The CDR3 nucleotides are TGCGCCAGCAGCTTGGTTGACGGGAGGAGTTCGGAGACCCAGTACTTC. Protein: CASSLVDGRSSETQYF.

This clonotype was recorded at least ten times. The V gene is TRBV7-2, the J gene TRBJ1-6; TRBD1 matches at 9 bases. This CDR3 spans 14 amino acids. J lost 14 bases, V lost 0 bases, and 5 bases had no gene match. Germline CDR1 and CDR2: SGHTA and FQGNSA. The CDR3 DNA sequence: TGTGCCAGCAGCTTAGCGCATGGGACAGGGACCCTCCACTTT. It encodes CASSLAHGTGTLHF.

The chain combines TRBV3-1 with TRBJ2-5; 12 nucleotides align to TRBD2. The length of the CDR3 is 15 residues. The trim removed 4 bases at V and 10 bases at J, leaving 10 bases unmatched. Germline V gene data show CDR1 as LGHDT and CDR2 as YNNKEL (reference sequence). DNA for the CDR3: TGTGCCAGCAGCCTACCGCGGACTAGCGGGGAAGTCCAGTACTTC. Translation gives CASSLPRTSGEVQYF.

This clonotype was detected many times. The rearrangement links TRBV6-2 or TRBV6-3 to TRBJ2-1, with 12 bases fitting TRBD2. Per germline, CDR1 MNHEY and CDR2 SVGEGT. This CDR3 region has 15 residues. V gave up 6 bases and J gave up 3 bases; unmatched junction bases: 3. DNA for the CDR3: TGTGCCAGCAGGAGACTAGCGGGGGTCTACAATGAGCAGTTCTTC. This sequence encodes CASRRLAGVYNEQFF.

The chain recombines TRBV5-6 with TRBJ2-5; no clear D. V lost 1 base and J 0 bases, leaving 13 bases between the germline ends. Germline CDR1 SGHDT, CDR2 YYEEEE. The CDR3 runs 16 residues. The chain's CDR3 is CASSLWSGHHQETQYF. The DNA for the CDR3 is TGTGCCAGCAGCTTGTGGTCGGGCCACCACCAAGAGACCCAGTACTTC.

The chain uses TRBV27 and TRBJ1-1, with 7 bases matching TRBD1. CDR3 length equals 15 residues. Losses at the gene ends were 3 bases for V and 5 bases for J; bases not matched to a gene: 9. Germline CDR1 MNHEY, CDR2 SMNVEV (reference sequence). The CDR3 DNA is TGTGCCAGCAGTTTTTTGGGGACAGAGGGGACTGAAGCTTTCTTT. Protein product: CASSFLGTEGTEAFF.

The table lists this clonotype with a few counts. CDR3 coding DNA: TGTGCCAGCAGCTTAGGAAACAGGGCAGGATCCTACGAGCAGTACTTC. This codes for CASSLGNRAGSYEQYF. V usage is TRBV7-9 and J usage is TRBJ2-7; D is perhaps TRBD1 (6 bases). The CDR3 extends over 16 amino acids. Trimming pared 1 base from V and 1 base from J, leaving 14 bases between. The germline V gene has CDR1 SEHNR and CDR2 FQNEAQ (reference sequence). Full variable domain (missing parts from reference TRBV7-9 and TRBJ2-7): DTGVSQNPRHKITKRGQNVTFRCDPISEHNRLYWYRQTLGQGPEFLTYFQNEAQLEKSRLLSDRFSAERPKGSFSTLEIQRTEQGDSAMYLCASSLGNRAGSYEQYFGPGTRLTVT.

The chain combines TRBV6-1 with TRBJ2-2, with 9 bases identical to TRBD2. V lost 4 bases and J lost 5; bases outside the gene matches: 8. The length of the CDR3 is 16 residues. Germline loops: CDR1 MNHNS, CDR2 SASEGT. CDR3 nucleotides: TGTGCCAGCAGTGCCACCAGCGGGGGGAGAACCGGGGAGCTGTTTTTT. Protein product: CASSATSGGRTGELFF.

CDR3 bases: TGTGCCAGCACTCCGGGACTCTTGAGCTCCTACAATGAGCAGTTCTTC. It translates to CASTPGLLSSYNEQFF. This chain uses TRBV2 with TRBJ2-1; tentatively, D is TRBD2 (6 bases). Trimming took 7 bases from V and 0 from J, leaving 16 bases between them. Germline V gene lookup returns CDR1 SNHLY and CDR2 FYNNEI. The CDR3 covers 16 residues. Looking up the rest from reference TRBV2 and TRBJ2-1 gives the full variable domain: EPEVTQTPSHQVTQMGQEVILRCVPISNHLYFYWYRQILGQKVEFLVSFYNNEISEKSEIFDDQFSVERPDGSNFTLKIRSTKLEDSAMYFCASTPGLLSSYNEQFFGPGTRLTVL.

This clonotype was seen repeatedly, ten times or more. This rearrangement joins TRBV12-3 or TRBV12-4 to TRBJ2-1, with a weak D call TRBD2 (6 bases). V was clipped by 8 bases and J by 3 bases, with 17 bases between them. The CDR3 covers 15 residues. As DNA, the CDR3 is TGTGCCAGCCAAACCGGGACTTCGAGCTACAATGAGCAGTTCTTC. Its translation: CASQTGTSSYNEQFF.